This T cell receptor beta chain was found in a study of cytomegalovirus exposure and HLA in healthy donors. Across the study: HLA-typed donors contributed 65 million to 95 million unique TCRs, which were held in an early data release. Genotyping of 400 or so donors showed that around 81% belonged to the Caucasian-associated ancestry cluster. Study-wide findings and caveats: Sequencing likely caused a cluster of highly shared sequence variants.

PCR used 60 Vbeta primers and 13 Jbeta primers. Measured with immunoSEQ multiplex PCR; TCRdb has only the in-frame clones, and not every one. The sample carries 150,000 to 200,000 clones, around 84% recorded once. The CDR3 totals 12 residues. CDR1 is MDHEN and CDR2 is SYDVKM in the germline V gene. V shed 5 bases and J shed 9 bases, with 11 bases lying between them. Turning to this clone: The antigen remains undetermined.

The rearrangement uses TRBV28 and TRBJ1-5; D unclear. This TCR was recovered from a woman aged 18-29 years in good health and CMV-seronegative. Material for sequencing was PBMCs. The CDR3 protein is CASSTDGLPQHF. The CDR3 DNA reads TGTGCCAGCAGTACGGATGGGCTGCCCCAGCATTTT.